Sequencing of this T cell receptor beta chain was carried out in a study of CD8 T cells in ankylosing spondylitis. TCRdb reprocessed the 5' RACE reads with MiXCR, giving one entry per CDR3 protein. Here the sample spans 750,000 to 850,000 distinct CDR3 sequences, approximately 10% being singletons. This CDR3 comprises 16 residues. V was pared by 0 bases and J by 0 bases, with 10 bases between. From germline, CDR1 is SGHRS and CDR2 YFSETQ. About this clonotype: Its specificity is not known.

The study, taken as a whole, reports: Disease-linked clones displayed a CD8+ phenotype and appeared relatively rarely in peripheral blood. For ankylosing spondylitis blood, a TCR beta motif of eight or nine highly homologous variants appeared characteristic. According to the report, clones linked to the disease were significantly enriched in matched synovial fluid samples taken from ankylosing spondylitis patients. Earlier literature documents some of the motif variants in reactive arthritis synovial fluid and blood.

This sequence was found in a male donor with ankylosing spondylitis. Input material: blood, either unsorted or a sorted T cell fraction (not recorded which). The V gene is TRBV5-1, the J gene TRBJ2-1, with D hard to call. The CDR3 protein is CASSLGDPGSYNEQFF. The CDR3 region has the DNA TGCGCCAGCAGCTTGGGTGATCCCGGCTCCTACAATGAGCAGTTCTTC.